This T cell receptor beta chain was recovered during a study of OX40 agonist ivuxolimab in advanced cancers. Across the study: Every 2 weeks, patients got intravenous ivuxolimab at one of six dose levels (0.01-10 mg/kg). Patients undergoing dose escalation presented with hepatocellular carcinoma, melanoma, renal cell or head and neck cancer.

Assay: immunoSEQ multiplex PCR; the TCRdb copy retains only in-frame clones and omits some. The sample contains under 60,000 clones, 85% to 90% of which appear only once. The source was CD4+ or CD8+ T cells sorted from blood, collected in a trial of the OX40 agonist ivuxolimab. The clonotype originates from an adult with an advanced solid tumor such as melanoma, head and neck, liver or kidney cancer.

The CDR3 sequence: CASRGPQGGAPYEQYF. The CDR3 DNA is TGTGCCAGCAGAGGGCCCCAAGGGGGAGCTCCGTACGAGCAGTACTTC. The chain carries TRBV27 and TRBJ2-7; D is perhaps TRBD1 (6 bases). CDR3 length: 16 residues. Germline-derived CDR1 and CDR2 are MNHEY and SMNVEV (reference sequence). The V end was cut by 6 bases, the J end by 4 bases, with 22 bases between.